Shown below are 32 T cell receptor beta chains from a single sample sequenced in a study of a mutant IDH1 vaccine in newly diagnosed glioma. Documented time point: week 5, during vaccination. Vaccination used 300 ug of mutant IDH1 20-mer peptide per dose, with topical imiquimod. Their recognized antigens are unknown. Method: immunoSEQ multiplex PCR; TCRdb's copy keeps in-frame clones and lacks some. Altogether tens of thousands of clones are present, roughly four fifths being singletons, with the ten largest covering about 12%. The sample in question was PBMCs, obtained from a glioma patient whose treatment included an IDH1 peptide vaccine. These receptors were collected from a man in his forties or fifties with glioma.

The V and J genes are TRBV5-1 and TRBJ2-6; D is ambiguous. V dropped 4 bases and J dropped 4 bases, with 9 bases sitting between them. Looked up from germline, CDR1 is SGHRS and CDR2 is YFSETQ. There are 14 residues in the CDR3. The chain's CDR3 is CASSAATGANVLTF. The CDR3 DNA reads TGCGCCAGCAGCGCCGCCACGGGGGCCAACGTCCTGACTTTC.

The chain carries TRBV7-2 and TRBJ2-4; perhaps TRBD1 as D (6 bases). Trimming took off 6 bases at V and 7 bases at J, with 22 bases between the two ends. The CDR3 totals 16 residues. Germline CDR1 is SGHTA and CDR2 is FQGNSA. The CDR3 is CASRVSSGTQFNIQYF. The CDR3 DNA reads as TGTGCCAGCAGAGTCAGTTCCGGGACACAGTTTAACATTCAGTACTTC.

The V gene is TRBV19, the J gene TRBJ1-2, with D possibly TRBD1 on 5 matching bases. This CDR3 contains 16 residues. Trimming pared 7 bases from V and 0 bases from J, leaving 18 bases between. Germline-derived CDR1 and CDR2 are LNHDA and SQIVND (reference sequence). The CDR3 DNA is TGTGCCAGTACTGAGGACACTACGTTAGCTAACTATGGCTACACCTTC. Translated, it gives CASTEDTTLANYGYTF.

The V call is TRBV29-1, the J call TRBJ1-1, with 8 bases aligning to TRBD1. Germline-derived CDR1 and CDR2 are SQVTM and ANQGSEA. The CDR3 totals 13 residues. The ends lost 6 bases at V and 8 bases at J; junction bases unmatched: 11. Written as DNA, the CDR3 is TGCAGCGTCTCCGGGACAGGAATGATCGAAGCTTTCTTT. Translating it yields CSVSGTGMIEAFF.

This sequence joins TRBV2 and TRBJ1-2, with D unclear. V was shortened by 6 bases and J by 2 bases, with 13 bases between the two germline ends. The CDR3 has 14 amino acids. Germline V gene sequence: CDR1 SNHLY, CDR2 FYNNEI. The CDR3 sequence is CASRHSGSNYGYTF. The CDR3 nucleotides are TGTGCCAGCAGGCACTCGGGGAGCAACTATGGCTACACCTTC.

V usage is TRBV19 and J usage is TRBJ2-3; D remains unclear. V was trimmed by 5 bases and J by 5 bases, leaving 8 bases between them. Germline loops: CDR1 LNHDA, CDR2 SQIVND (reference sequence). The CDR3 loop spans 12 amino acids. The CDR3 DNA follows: TGTGCCAGTAGTTTTCAAAGAGATACGCAGTATTTT. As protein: CASSFQRDTQYF.

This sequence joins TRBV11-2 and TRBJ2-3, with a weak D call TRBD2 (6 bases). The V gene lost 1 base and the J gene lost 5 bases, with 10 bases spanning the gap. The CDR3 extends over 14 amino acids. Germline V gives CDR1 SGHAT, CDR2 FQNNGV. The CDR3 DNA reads TGTGCCAGCAGCTTAGCCAGGGAGGTAGATACGCAGTATTTT. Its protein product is CASSLAREVDTQYF.

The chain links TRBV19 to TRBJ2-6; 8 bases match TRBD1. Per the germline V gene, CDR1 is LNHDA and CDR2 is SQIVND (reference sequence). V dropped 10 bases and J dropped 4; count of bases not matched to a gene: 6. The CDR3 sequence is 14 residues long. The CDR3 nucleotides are TGTGCCACCATGACAGGGGTGGGGGCCAACGTCCTGACTTTC. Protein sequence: CATMTGVGANVLTF.

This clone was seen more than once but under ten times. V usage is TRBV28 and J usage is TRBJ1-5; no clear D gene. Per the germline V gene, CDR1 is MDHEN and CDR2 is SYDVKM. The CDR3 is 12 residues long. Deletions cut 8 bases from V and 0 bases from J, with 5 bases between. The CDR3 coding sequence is TGTGCCAGCCGACTTAGCAATCAGCCCCAGCATTTT. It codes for CASRLSNQPQHF.

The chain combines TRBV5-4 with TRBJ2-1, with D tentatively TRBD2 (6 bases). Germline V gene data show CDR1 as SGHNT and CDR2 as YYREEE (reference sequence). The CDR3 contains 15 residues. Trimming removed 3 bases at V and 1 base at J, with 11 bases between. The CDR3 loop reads CASSSGLSSYNEQFF. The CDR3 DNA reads TGTGCCAGCAGCTCGGGACTCTCGTCCTACAATGAGCAGTTCTTC.

Here the CDR3 reads CASSPIDSYSNQPQHF. The CDR3 region has the DNA TGTGCCAGCAGTCCGATTGACAGCTATAGCAATCAGCCCCAGCATTTT. The genes are TRBV6-6 and TRBJ1-5, with D possibly TRBD1 on 5 matching bases. Trimming removed 5 bases at V and 0 bases at J, with 14 bases between. Germline V gene data show CDR1 as MNHNY and CDR2 as SVGAGI (reference sequence). CDR3 length: 16 amino acids.

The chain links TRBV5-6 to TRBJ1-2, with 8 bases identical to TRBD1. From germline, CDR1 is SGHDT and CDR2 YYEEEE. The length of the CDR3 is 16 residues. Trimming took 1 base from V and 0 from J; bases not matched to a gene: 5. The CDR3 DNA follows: TGTGCCAGCAGCTTGATAGGACAGGGCTCTAACTATGGCTACACCTTC. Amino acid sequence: CASSLIGQGSNYGYTF.

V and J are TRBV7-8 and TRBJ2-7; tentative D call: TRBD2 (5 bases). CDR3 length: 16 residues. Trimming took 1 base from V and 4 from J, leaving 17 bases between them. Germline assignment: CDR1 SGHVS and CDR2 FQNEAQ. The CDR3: CASSLGRATGIYEQYF. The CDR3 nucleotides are TGTGCCAGCAGCTTAGGACGGGCAACCGGGATATACGAGCAGTACTTC.

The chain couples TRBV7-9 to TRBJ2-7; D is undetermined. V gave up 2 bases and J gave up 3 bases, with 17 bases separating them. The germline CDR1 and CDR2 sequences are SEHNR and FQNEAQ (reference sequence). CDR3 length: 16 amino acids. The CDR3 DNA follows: TGTGCCAGCAGCTTATGGCACAGAGGATTAAGCTACGAGCAGTACTTC. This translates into CASSLWHRGLSYEQYF.

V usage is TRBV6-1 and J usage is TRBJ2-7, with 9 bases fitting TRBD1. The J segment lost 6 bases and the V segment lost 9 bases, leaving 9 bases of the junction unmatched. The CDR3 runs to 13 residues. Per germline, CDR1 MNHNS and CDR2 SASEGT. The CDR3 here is CASGQTGGFEQYF. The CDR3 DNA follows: TGTGCCAGTGGACAGACAGGGGGATTCGAGCAGTACTTC.

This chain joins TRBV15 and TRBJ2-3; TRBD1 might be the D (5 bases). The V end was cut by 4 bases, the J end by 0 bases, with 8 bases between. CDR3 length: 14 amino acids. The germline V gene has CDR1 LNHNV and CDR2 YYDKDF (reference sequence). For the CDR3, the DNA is TGTGCCACCAGCACGACAGCTAGCACAGATACGCAGTATTTT. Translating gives CATSTTASTDTQYF.

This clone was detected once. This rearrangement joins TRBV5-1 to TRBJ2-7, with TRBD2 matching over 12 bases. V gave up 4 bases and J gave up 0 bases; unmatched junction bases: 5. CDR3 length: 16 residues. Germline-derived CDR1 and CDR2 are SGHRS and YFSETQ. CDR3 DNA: TGCGCCAGCAGCCCTGGGACTAGCGGGTACTCCTACGAGCAGTACTTC. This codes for CASSPGTSGYSYEQYF.

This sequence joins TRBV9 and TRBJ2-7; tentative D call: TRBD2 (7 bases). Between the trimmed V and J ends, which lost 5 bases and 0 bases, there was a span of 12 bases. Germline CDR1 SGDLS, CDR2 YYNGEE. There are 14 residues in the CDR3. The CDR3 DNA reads TGTGCCAGCAGTCAAGGGGGGGGCTCCTACGAGCAGTACTTC. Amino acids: CASSQGGGSYEQYF.

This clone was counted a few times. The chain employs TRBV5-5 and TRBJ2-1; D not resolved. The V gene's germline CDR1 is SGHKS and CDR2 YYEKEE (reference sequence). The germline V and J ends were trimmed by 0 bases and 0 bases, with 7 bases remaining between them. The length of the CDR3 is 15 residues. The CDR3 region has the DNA TGTGCCAGCAGCTTGGCCACAGTCTCCTACAATGAGCAGTTCTTC. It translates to CASSLATVSYNEQFF. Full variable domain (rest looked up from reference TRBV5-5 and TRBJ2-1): DAGVTQSPTHLIKTRGQQVTLRCSPISGHKSVSWYQQVLGQGPQFIFQYYEKEERGRGNFPDRFSARQFPNYSSELNVNALLLGDSALYLCASSLATVSYNEQFFGPGTRLTVL.

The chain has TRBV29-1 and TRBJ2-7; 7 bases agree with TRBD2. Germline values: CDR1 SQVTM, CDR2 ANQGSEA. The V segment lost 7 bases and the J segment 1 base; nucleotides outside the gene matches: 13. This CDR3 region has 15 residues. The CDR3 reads CSATGQLATSYEQYF. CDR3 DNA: TGCAGCGCAACCGGGCAACTAGCGACATCCTACGAGCAGTACTTC.

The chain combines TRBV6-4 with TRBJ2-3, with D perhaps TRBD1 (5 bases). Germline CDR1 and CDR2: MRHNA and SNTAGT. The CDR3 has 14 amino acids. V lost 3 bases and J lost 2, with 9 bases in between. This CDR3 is CASSEGAHTDTQYF. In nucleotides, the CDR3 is TGTGCCAGCAGTGAAGGGGCACACACAGATACGCAGTATTTT.

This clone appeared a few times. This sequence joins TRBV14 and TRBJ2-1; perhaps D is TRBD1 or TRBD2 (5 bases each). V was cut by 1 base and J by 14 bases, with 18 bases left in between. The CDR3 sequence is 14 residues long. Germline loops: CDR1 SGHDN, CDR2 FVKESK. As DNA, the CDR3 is TGTGCCAGCAGCCAAGTTCGGGGCGCTTCTGGGGAGTTCTTC. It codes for CASSQVRGASGEFF.

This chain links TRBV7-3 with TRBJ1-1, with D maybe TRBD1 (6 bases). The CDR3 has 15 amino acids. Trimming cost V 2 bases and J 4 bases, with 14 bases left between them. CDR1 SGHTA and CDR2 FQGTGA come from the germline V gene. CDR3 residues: CASSLGGGSGTEAFF. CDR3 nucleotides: TGTGCCAGCAGCTTAGGGGGGGGCTCGGGCACTGAAGCTTTCTTT.

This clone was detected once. Written as DNA, the CDR3 is TGTGCCAGCAGAGGGACTAGCGGGGGGGATGAGCAGTTCTTC. Its protein is CASRGTSGGDEQFF. The genes are TRBV6-6 and TRBJ2-1; 16 bases fit TRBD2. Unmatched junction bases numbered 1, after V lost 6 bases and J lost 8 bases. CDR3 length equals 14 residues. The germline V gene encodes CDR1 MNHNY and CDR2 SVGAGI (reference sequence).

Written as DNA, the CDR3 is TGCAGCGTTTTAACAGGGGGTGCCCAGTACTTC. This translates into CSVLTGGAQYF. The genes are TRBV29-1 and TRBJ2-4; 8 bases are shared with TRBD1. V was clipped by 5 bases and J by 13 bases; unmatched bases: 7. Per germline, CDR1 SQVTM and CDR2 ANQGSEA. The CDR3 contains 11 residues.

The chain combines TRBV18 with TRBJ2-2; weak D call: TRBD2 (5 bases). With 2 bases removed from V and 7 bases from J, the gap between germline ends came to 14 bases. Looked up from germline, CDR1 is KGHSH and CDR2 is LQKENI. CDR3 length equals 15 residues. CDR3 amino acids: CASSPVGGRNGELFF. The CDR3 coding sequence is TGTGCCAGCTCACCAGTTGGCGGGCGAAACGGGGAGCTGTTTTTT.

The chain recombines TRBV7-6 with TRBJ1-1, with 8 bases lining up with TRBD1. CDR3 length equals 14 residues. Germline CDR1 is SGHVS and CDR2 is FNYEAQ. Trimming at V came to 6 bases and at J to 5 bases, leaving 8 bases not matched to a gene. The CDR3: CASSPNRQGTEAFF. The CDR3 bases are TGTGCCAGCAGTCCCAACCGACAGGGGACTGAAGCTTTCTTT.

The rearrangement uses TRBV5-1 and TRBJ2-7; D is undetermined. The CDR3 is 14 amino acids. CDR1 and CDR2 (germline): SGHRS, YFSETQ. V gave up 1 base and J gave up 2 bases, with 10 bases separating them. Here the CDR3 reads CASSLRAEAYEQYF. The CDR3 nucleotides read TGCGCCAGCAGCTTGAGAGCCGAAGCCTACGAGCAGTACTTC.

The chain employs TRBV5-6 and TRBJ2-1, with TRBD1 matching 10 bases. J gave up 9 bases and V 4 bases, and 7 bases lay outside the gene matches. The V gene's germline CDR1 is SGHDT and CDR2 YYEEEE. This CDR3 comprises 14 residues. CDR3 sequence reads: CASSPDRGMGEQFF. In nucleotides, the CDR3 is TGTGCCAGCAGCCCGGACAGGGGGATGGGTGAGCAGTTCTTC.

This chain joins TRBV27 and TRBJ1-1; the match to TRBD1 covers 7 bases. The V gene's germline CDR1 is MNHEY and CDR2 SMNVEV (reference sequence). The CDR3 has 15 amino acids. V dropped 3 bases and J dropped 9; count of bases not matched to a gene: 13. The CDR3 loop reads CASSLSGQEITKAFF. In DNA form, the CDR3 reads TGTGCCAGCAGTTTGTCTGGACAGGAGATTACTAAAGCTTTCTTT.

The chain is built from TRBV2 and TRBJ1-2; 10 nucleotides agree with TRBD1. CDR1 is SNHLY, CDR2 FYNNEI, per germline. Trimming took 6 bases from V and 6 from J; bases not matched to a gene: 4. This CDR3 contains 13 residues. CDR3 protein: CASRGTGVNGYTF. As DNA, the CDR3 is TGTGCCAGCAGAGGGACAGGGGTCAATGGCTACACCTTC.

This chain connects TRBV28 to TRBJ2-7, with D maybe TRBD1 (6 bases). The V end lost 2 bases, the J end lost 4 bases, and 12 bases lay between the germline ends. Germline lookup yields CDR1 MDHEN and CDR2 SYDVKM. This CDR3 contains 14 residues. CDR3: CASSLEGGGYEQYF. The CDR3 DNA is TGTGCCAGCAGTTTAGAAGGGGGTGGGTACGAGCAGTACTTC.